The subject of this entry is one TCR beta chain. The antigen is unknown. The source of the sample is a study of vaccination and CD4 T cells after COVID-19. Study background: Overlapping spike peptides of SARS-CoV-2, HCoV-NL63, HCoV-OC43 and HCoV-229E stimulated the cells.

Treatment noted: approximately 11-day PBMC culture with coronavirus spike peptide pools or control peptides (ViraFEST assay). Every well contained under 2.5 million PBMCs, which were grown with approximately 9.6 IU/ml IL-2 and about 9.5 ug/ml peptide pools. The germline V gene has CDR1 SGHTA and CDR2 FQGTGA. V was shortened by 3 bases and J by 0 bases, with 12 bases between the two germline ends. This CDR3 spans 15 amino acids. General study results and limits: Reactive clonotype counts went from median approximately 21 after infection to a few dozen after vaccination, nonsignificantly.

An Oncomine TCR Beta short-read assay was used to sequence the DNA from cultured CD4+ T cells. TCRdb redid the calling of the PCR reads with MiXCR, one entry per CDR3 protein. The repertoire holds more than 10,000 distinct CDR3 sequences, around half seen once, with roughly 14% in the top ten. The clonotype comes from a human donor who had recovered from COVID-19. The sequencing sample was made of CD4+ T cells from blood, cultured in vitro. The chain links TRBV7-3 to TRBJ2-7; weak D call: TRBD2 (5 bases). The CDR3 DNA sequence: TGTGCCAGCAGCTTGCTAGCCGGGCGCTCCTACGAGCAGTACTTC. Amino acid sequence: CASSLLAGRSYEQYF.